What follows are 5 T cell receptor beta chains derived from one specimen sequenced in a study of T-cell memory formation after mild COVID-19. MiXCR, run by TCRdb on the 5' RACE reads, gives a single entry per CDR3 protein. Counted here are 450,000 or so distinct CDR3 sequences, around 25% occurring once; the ten biggest clones make up about an eighth. The sample comprised PBMCs or a T cell subset sorted from them (not recorded which). The receptor source for this set is an adult woman who had mild COVID-19 (a few samples of this study predate the infection). Cell type and time point are not known.

The chain couples TRBV6-2 or TRBV6-3 to TRBJ2-7, with D perhaps TRBD1 (7 bases). Looked up from germline, CDR1 is MNHEY and CDR2 is SVGEGT. V shed 0 bases and J shed 5 bases, with 14 bases lying between them. CDR3 length equals 15 residues. The CDR3 spells CASSYSQGEVDEQYF. The CDR3 coding sequence is TGTGCCAGCAGTTACTCGCAGGGGGAGGTGGACGAGCAGTACTTC.

V is TRBV5-6 and J is TRBJ2-7; D not certain. Trimming left V 0 bases short and J 6 bases short, with 16 bases between. CDR1 and CDR2 (germline): SGHDT, YYEEEE. The CDR3 runs to 15 residues. The CDR3 loop reads CASSLEIGKRVEQYF. For the CDR3, the DNA is TGTGCCAGCAGCTTGGAAATAGGAAAAAGGGTCGAGCAGTACTTC.

The J gene is TRBJ2-3, the V gene TRBV24-1, with TRBD1 as a possible D gene (6 bases). Germline lookup yields CDR1 KGHDR and CDR2 SFDVKD. CDR3 size: 15 residues. Trimming left V 6 bases short and J 5 bases short, with 17 bases between. The CDR3 DNA sequence: TGTGCCACCAGTTACCCAGCGGTAGGGGGAGATACGCAGTATTTT. Its translation is CATSYPAVGGDTQYF.

The rearrangement uses TRBV29-1 and TRBJ2-2; D is perhaps TRBD1 (6 bases). Per the germline V gene, CDR1 is SQVTM and CDR2 is ANQGSEA. Trimming cost V 6 bases and J 6 bases, with 8 bases left between them. This CDR3 is built from 11 residues. The CDR3 DNA sequence: TGCAGCGTACAGGGAGCCGGGGAGCTGTTTTTT. It encodes CSVQGAGELFF.

V is TRBV12-3 or TRBV12-4 and J is TRBJ2-7, with 9 bases lining up with TRBD2. The V gene end was trimmed by 3 bases and the J gene end by 4 bases; junction bases not matched to a gene: 4. The CDR3 has 14 amino acids. The CDR3 reads CASSFSGSGYEQYF. CDR3 sequence (DNA): TGTGCCAGCAGTTTTAGCGGGAGCGGGTACGAGCAGTACTTC.